This T cell receptor beta chain comes out of a study of T-cell reconstitution after alpha-beta-depleted transplantation in children. This CDR3 has 13 residues. V gave up 4 bases and J gave up 5 bases, with 11 bases separating them. CDR1 and CDR2 (germline): LGHDT, YNNKEL (reference sequence). Unique molecular identifiers featured in how the TCRbeta library was prepared. One entry per CDR3 protein results from TCRdb running MiXCR on the PCR reads. Of more than 450,000 distinct CDR3 sequences in the sample, around 17% were seen once. The chain couples TRBV3-1 to TRBJ1-1; TRBD1 is a possible D gene (6 bases). The material sequenced was PBMCs from the stem cell graft donor, taken from the stem cell graft. The origin of this receptor is a human donor who donated a stem cell graft to a child with acute lymphoblastic leukemia. The CDR3 region is CASSRLGGTEAFF. The CDR3 nucleotides are TGTGCCAGCAGCCGATTAGGGGGGACTGAAGCTTTCTTT.